Below, 19 T cell receptor beta chains from the same sample are listed, as sequenced in a study of shared clonotypes between healthy human individuals. TCRdb's table, derived via immunoSEQ multiplex PCR, lists solely in-frame clones and lacks some. The repertoire holds nearly 600,000 clones, with over 95% as singletons. Naive CD8 populations comprised CD45RO-negative cells positively selected for CCR7, excluding terminally differentiated effector memory CD45RA+ cells. The source material was naive CD8+ T cells sorted from blood. The receptors originated from a woman in her 30s in good health.

The CDR3 here is CASSQDVGTRVAEQFF. CDR3 bases: TGCGCCAGCAGCCAAGATGTGGGGACTAGGGTTGCGGAGCAGTTCTTC. This chain joins TRBV4-1 and TRBJ2-1; 8 nucleotides line up with TRBD2. Germline values: CDR1 MGHRA, CDR2 YSYEKL. CDR3 size: 16 residues. V was pared by 0 bases and J by 10 bases, with 11 bases of the junction left unmatched.

Comments on this clone: Other nucleotide sequences in the sample specify the same CDR3. J is TRBJ1-1 and V is TRBV27; D gene ambiguous. Germline assignment: CDR1 MNHEY and CDR2 SMNVEV (reference sequence). This CDR3 comprises 14 residues. Trimming removed 2 bases from V and 1 base from J, with 8 bases in between. CDR3 amino acids: CASSLLGSNTEAFF. For the CDR3, the DNA is TGTGCCAGCAGTTTACTGGGCTCGAACACTGAAGCTTTCTTT.

The chain is built from TRBV6-5 and TRBJ2-1; D uncertain. Germline V lookup: CDR1 MNHEY, CDR2 SVGAGI. V lost 6 bases to trimming and J lost 8 bases, with 14 bases between them. CDR3 length: 13 amino acids. The CDR3 spells CASRLGPRDEQFF. CDR3 sequence (DNA): TGTGCCAGCAGATTAGGACCAAGAGATGAGCAGTTCTTC.

This sequence joins TRBV7-6 and TRBJ2-1; 12 bases align to TRBD2. Unmatched junction bases numbered 3, after V lost 2 bases and J lost 4 bases. CDR1 and CDR2 (germline): SGHVS, FNYEAQ. The length of the CDR3 is 16 residues. This chain's CDR3 is CASSLPGTSGYNEQFF. The CDR3 DNA is TGTGCCAGCAGCTTACCCGGGACTAGCGGGTACAATGAGCAGTTCTTC.

This clone was recorded only once. The chain joins TRBV12-5 to TRBJ2-1; D may correspond to TRBD1 or TRBD2 (5 bases each). The V end was cut by 5 bases, the J end by 4 bases, with 12 bases between. This CDR3 is 14 amino acids long. Germline values: CDR1 LGHNT, CDR2 FRNRAP. CDR3: CASGPGTPYNEQFF. The CDR3 DNA sequence: TGTGCTAGTGGTCCGGGGACCCCTTACAATGAGCAGTTCTTC. Filled out from reference TRBV12-5 and TRBJ2-1, the complete variable domain reads DARVTQTPRHKVTEMGQEVTMRCQPILGHNTVFWYRQTMMQGLELLAYFRNRAPLDDSGMPKDRFSAEMPDATLATLKIQPSEPRDSAVYFCASGPGTPYNEQFFGPGTRLTVL.

The rearrangement uses TRBV28 and TRBJ2-5, with D perhaps matching TRBD2 (6 bases). The CDR3 totals 14 residues. CDR1 MDHEN and CDR2 SYDVKM come from the germline V gene. With 6 bases removed from V and 7 bases from J, the gap between germline ends came to 18 bases. In nucleotides, the CDR3 is TGTGCCAGCAGGCCGGACGGAGGGCCGTCGACCCAGTACTTC. It yields the protein CASRPDGGPSTQYF.

The chain combines TRBV5-4 with TRBJ1-2, with D hard to call. V lost 4 bases, J lost 5 bases, and 12 bases lay in between. This CDR3 is 13 amino acids long. CDR1 SGHNT and CDR2 YYREEE come from the germline V gene (reference sequence). The CDR3: CASSAPGAYGYTF. The CDR3 DNA is TGTGCCAGCAGCGCCCCAGGAGCTTATGGCTACACCTTC.

The chain employs TRBV9 and TRBJ2-3; D gene uncertain. V lost 0 bases and J lost 2, with 7 bases in between. Germline CDR1 SGDLS, CDR2 YYNGEE. CDR3 size: 14 residues. CDR3 in DNA: TGTGCCAGCAGCGTAGATGGCCTCACAGATACGCAGTATTTT. Translating it yields CASSVDGLTDTQYF. The full variable domain, rest sourced from reference TRBV9 and TRBJ2-3, is DSGVTQTPKHLITATGQRVTLRCSPRSGDLSVYWYQQSLDQGLQFLIQYYNGEERAKGNILERFSAQQFPDLHSELNLSSLELGDSALYFCASSVDGLTDTQYFGPGTRLTVL.

The CDR3 DNA follows: TGTGCCAGCAGCGGAAGCACTAGCGGGATCGACGATGAGCAGTTCTTC. Translating gives CASSGSTSGIDDEQFF. The chain joins TRBV9 to TRBJ2-1; 10 bases fit TRBD2. Germline CDR1 reads SGDLS; CDR2 reads YYNGEE. Trimming cost V 3 bases and J 8 bases; bases outside gene matches: 11. The CDR3 totals 16 residues.

This chain connects TRBV27 to TRBJ2-3; maybe TRBD1 (6 bases). Germline lookup yields CDR1 MNHEY and CDR2 SMNVEV (reference sequence). The CDR3 has 18 residues. Trimming cost V 3 bases and J 6 bases, with 25 bases left between them. The chain's CDR3 is CASSLSAPQGRLSDTQYF. Here the CDR3 DNA reads TGTGCCAGCAGTTTGAGCGCTCCTCAGGGGCGCTTATCCGATACGCAGTATTTT.

The CDR3 region has the DNA TGCAGCGTTGAGTTGGGACTGAACACTGAAGCTTTCTTT. It is translated as CSVELGLNTEAFF. This rearrangement joins TRBV29-1 to TRBJ1-1; D might be TRBD1 (5 bases). The length of the CDR3 is 13 residues. V gave up 3 bases and J gave up 0 bases, with 8 bases separating them. Germline loops: CDR1 SQVTM, CDR2 ANQGSEA.

The chain has TRBV27 and TRBJ2-1, with TRBD2 identical over 14 bases. Germline V gives CDR1 MNHEY, CDR2 SMNVEV (reference sequence). The V gene end was trimmed by 7 bases and the J gene end by 8 bases; junction bases not matched to a gene: 7. CDR3 size: 15 residues. CDR3 coding DNA: TGTGCCAGCACCCCCGGGACTAGCGGGAGCGATGAGCAGTTCTTC. It codes for CASTPGTSGSDEQFF.

The gene calls are TRBV18 and TRBJ2-7; 13 positions match TRBD2. Germline values: CDR1 KGHSH, CDR2 LQKENI. The J segment lost 2 bases and the V segment lost 2 bases, leaving 6 bases of the junction unmatched. There are 17 residues in the CDR3. In nucleotides, the CDR3 is TGTGCCAGCTCACCAACACTAGCGGGAGGGGATACCTACGAGCAGTACTTC. It codes for CASSPTLAGGDTYEQYF.

The V and J genes are TRBV27 and TRBJ2-5, with D unclear. Trimming left V 5 bases short and J 4 bases short, with 20 bases between. Per the germline V gene, CDR1 is MNHEY and CDR2 is SMNVEV (reference sequence). The length of the CDR3 is 16 residues. CDR3 loop: CASSQMWGAEGETQYF. In DNA form, the CDR3 reads TGTGCCAGCAGTCAAATGTGGGGTGCGGAAGGAGAGACCCAGTACTTC.

The chain recombines TRBV6-5 with TRBJ2-1; 10 bases align to TRBD2. V shed 8 bases, J shed 7 bases, and the junction held 11 bases outside the gene matches. The CDR3 runs 15 residues. Germline values: CDR1 MNHEY, CDR2 SVGAGI. The chain's CDR3 is CASSHLAGEGNEQFF. Written as DNA, the CDR3 is TGTGCCAGCTCCCATCTAGCGGGAGAGGGTAATGAGCAGTTCTTC.

V usage is TRBV11-2 and J usage is TRBJ2-7, with 9 nucleotides matching TRBD1. V was clipped by 0 bases and J by 3 bases; unmatched bases: 6. The germline V gene encodes CDR1 SGHAT and CDR2 FQNNGV. The length of the CDR3 is 16 residues. CDR3: CASSLDPGQGGYEQYF. CDR3 coding DNA: TGTGCCAGCAGCTTAGACCCGGGACAGGGAGGCTACGAGCAGTACTTC.

The V call is TRBV29-1, the J call TRBJ1-2; D not resolved. V was clipped by 0 bases and J by 4 bases, with 9 bases between them. Germline lookup yields CDR1 SQVTM and CDR2 ANQGSEA. The CDR3 runs 13 residues. The CDR3 sequence is CSVEDQQIYGYTF. The CDR3 region has the DNA TGCAGCGTTGAAGATCAGCAGATCTATGGCTACACCTTC.

This clone was detected once. CDR3 residues: CASSSTSTSGIANEQFF. CDR3 sequence (DNA): TGTGCCAGCAGCTCTACCAGTACTAGCGGGATTGCGAATGAGCAGTTCTTC. The chain joins TRBV7-8 to TRBJ2-1; 10 bases align to TRBD2. CDR1 and CDR2 from the germline V gene are SGHVS and FQNEAQ. After removal of 4 bases from V and 7 bases from J, the junction contained 13 bases not matched to a gene. The CDR3 runs to 17 residues.

The gene calls are TRBV11-2 and TRBJ2-2, with TRBD2 matching 10 bases. Trimming at V came to 7 bases and at J to 5 bases, leaving 7 bases not matched to a gene. The CDR3 is 15 amino acids. In germline, CDR1 is SGHAT, CDR2 FQNNGV. CDR3: CASTISGRVTGELFF. The CDR3 DNA is TGTGCCAGCACCATAAGCGGGAGGGTTACCGGGGAGCTGTTTTTT.